The clone carrying this TCR beta chain was seen just once. Its antigen is not identified. This record comes from a study of shared clonotypes between healthy human individuals. Trimming removed 2 bases from V and 7 bases from J, with 14 bases in between. The CDR3 is made up of 14 amino acids. The germline gives CDR1 SGHTA, CDR2 FQGNSA. Using immunoSEQ multiplex PCR, the repertoire was profiled, and TCRdb retains in-frame clones only, with some absent. This table holds some 1,400,000 clones, roughly 96% found once. Findings and limits, study-wide: Shared clonotypes: roughly 4.7% naive CD4, around 3.4% naive CD8, 2% to 2.5% memory CD4, under 0.45% memory CD8. Clonotype sharing among donors was expected to depend on sequencing depth.

The TCR was taken from a man under 40 in good health. The source material was naive CD4+ T cells sorted from blood. As to subset: CD45RA+ positively selected. This sequence joins TRBV7-2 and TRBJ1-1, with D perhaps matching TRBD1 (6 bases). DNA for the CDR3: TGTGCCAGCAGCTTATTCGGGGGGCCGATTGAAGCTTTCTTT. This sequence encodes CASSLFGGPIEAFF.